These 28 T cell receptor beta chains were sequenced from one sample in a study of spatial heterogeneity in lung cancer. From the 5' RACE reads, TCRdb called clonotypes with MiXCR, one entry per CDR3 protein. The table includes about 6,900 distinct CDR3 sequences, roughly 3.8% detected once. Regarding time point: sample taken at primary tumor resection. Unsorted whole RNA samples from tumor, nontumor lung or frozen PBMC were sequenced. This sample comprised normal lung tissue next to the tumor, obtained at surgery. These receptors were taken from a female donor with early-stage non-small cell lung cancer.

This clonotype was seen at least ten times. Little can be read into the size of this beta chain, an off-target read in a library designed for alpha chains. CDR3 in amino acids: CASSPSLERETQYF. CDR3 bases: TGTGCCAGCAGCCCTAGCCTCGAGAGGGAGACCCAGTACTTC. The chain uses TRBV4-2 and TRBJ2-5; a weak D match, TRBD2 (5 bases). This CDR3 has 14 residues. Per germline, CDR1 LGHNA and CDR2 YNFKEQ. Between the trimmed V and J ends, which lost 4 bases and 5 bases, there was a span of 14 bases.

This clonotype is labeled as medium-sized (0.01 to 0.1%). This beta chain is a stray read from a library made for alpha chains; its abundance is not meaningful. The chain links TRBV7-9 to TRBJ1-3; D unclear. CDR1 is SEHNR and CDR2 is FQNEAQ in the germline V gene (reference sequence). The CDR3 loop spans 12 amino acids. V lost 3 bases, J lost 4 bases, and 4 bases lay in between. CDR3 in amino acids: CASSFGGNTIYF. Here the CDR3 DNA reads TGTGCCAGCAGCTTTGGAGGAAACACCATATATTTT.

By its share, this clonotype is medium-sized. In a library made to pick up alpha chains, this beta chain is a stray read with a size that means little. The chain employs TRBV6-6 and TRBJ2-4; the D gene is possibly TRBD2 (7 bases). The CDR3 has 15 residues. Germline V gene sequence: CDR1 MNHNY, CDR2 SVGAGI (reference sequence). V lost 10 bases, J lost 0 bases, and 16 bases lay in between. The CDR3 protein is CATWEGGLAKNIQYF. DNA of the CDR3: TGTGCCACCTGGGAGGGGGGCCTAGCCAAAAACATTCAGTACTTC.

This clonotype was observed at least ten times. Since the library was made to target alpha chains, this beta chain is a stray read and its abundance is not meaningful. The chain has TRBV2 and TRBJ2-1, with a tentative D call TRBD1 (7 bases). With 0 bases removed from V and 6 bases from J, the gap between germline ends came to 15 bases. Germline assignment: CDR1 SNHLY and CDR2 FYNNEI. The CDR3 is made up of 16 amino acids. The CDR3 coding sequence is TGTGCCAGCAGTGAAGCAGGCGGGACAGACCGCAATGAGCAGTTCTTC. It yields the protein CASSEAGGTDRNEQFF.

Many counts were recorded for this clonotype. With the library built for alpha chains, this beta chain is off target and its frequency is not meaningful. V is TRBV27 and J is TRBJ2-6, with D unresolved. Trimming took off 5 bases at V and 2 bases at J, with 10 bases between the two ends. The length of the CDR3 is 15 residues. The germline CDR1 and CDR2 sequences are MNHEY and SMNVEV (reference sequence). This chain's CDR3 is CASSPGRAGANVLTF. DNA for the CDR3: TGTGCCAGCAGTCCAGGACGGGCTGGGGCCAACGTCCTGACTTTC.

This clonotype was recorded many times. A library prepared for alpha chains yielded this beta chain as an off-target read; its size is of little meaning. The chain recombines TRBV7-9 with TRBJ2-5; TRBD1 aligns across 8 bases. The germline V gene has CDR1 SEHNR and CDR2 FQNEAQ (reference sequence). V dropped 5 bases and J dropped 3; count of bases not matched to a gene: 11. The CDR3 totals 16 residues. The CDR3 sequence: CASSPPRTGREETQYF. The CDR3 DNA reads TGTGCCAGCAGCCCACCCCGGACAGGGCGGGAAGAGACCCAGTACTTC.

This clonotype was picked up many times. In a library made to pick up alpha chains, this beta chain is a stray read with a size that means little. The chain carries TRBV5-1 and TRBJ2-1; D is perhaps TRBD2 (6 bases). This CDR3 has 18 amino acids. V gave up 0 bases and J gave up 0 bases, with 16 bases separating them. Germline V gives CDR1 SGHRS, CDR2 YFSETQ. In DNA, the CDR3 is TGCGCCAGCAGCTTGGCCCCGAGCGGGCTAAGCTCCTACAATGAGCAGTTCTTC. Residues: CASSLAPSGLSSYNEQFF. The full variable domain, its missing parts supplied by reference TRBV5-1 and TRBJ2-1, is KAGVTQTPRYLIKTRGQQVTLSCSPISGHRSVSWYQQTPGQGLQFLFEYFSETQRNKGNFPGRFSGRQFSNSRSEMNVSTLELGDSALYLCASSLAPSGLSSYNEQFFGPGTRLTVL.

This clonotype has at least ten counts. This beta chain slipped into a library made for alpha chains as a stray read, so its size is not meaningful. CDR3 nucleotides: TGCAGCGTTGAAGCCGCGGCCGGGGAGCTGTTTTTT. This codes for CSVEAAAGELFF. The chain uses TRBV29-1 and TRBJ2-2, with D unclear. The CDR3 has 12 amino acids. CDR1 is SQVTM, CDR2 ANQGSEA, per germline. V lost 1 base, J lost 6 bases, and 6 bases lay in between.

This clonotype was counted ten times or more. Since it is a stray read in a library aimed at alpha chains, this beta chain has a size that is not meaningful. V gene TRBV12-3 or TRBV12-4 combines with J gene TRBJ1-2, with D possibly matching TRBD1 (5 bases). CDR3 length: 15 amino acids. With 3 bases removed from V and 6 bases from J, the gap between germline ends came to 17 bases. CDR3 bases: TGTGCCAGCAGTTTTCTAAAGCAGGGAGAAGATGGCTACACCTTC. It is translated as CASSFLKQGEDGYTF.

This clonotype was counted many times. With the library built for alpha chains, this beta chain is off target and its frequency is not meaningful. J is TRBJ2-5 and V is TRBV5-6; 7 bases are a match to TRBD2. There are 13 residues in the CDR3. Germline-derived CDR1 and CDR2 are SGHDT and YYEEEE. The V gene end was trimmed by 1 base and the J gene end by 4 bases; junction bases not matched to a gene: 1. CDR3 in amino acids: CASSLRTRETQYF. DNA for the CDR3: TGTGCCAGCAGCTTGAGGACTAGAGAGACCCAGTACTTC.

There are many counts of this clonotype. As an off-target read in a library built for alpha chains, this beta chain has a frequency of little significance. This chain joins TRBV3-1 and TRBJ2-7, with a weak D call TRBD2 (6 bases). The CDR3 extends over 13 amino acids. The ends were cut back, 2 bases at V and 7 bases at J, with 12 bases in the middle. In germline, CDR1 is LGHDT, CDR2 YNNKEL (reference sequence). CDR3 in amino acids: CASSQSRAGEQYF. The DNA of the CDR3 is TGTGCCAGCAGCCAATCCAGGGCGGGGGAGCAGTACTTC.

This clonotype was counted many times. This beta chain is a stray read from a library made for alpha chains; its abundance is not meaningful. This chain connects TRBV2 to TRBJ1-5, with 7 bases that match TRBD1. With 4 bases clipped from V and 4 bases from J, the junction kept 7 bases outside the gene matches. Germline values: CDR1 SNHLY, CDR2 FYNNEI. The CDR3 covers 15 residues. This chain's CDR3 is CASSVTGVGNQPQHF. Here the CDR3 DNA reads TGTGCCAGCAGTGTTACAGGGGTCGGAAATCAGCCCCAGCATTTT.

This clonotype has ten or more counts. Being off target in a library aimed at alpha chains, this beta chain has a size of little meaning. The chain couples TRBV19 to TRBJ1-6; D is ambiguous. From germline, CDR1 is LNHDA and CDR2 SQIVND (reference sequence). The CDR3 is 13 residues long. The V gene lost 5 bases and the J gene lost 5 bases, with 7 bases spanning the gap. Written as DNA, the CDR3 is TGTGCCAGTAGTGTGGGAGATAATTCACCCCTCCACTTT. Translation: CASSVGDNSPLHF.

This clonotype came up many times. The library was prepared for alpha chains; this beta chain is a stray read, so its frequency means little. The chain employs TRBV7-2 and TRBJ2-3, with 7 bases that match TRBD2. Trimming removed 5 bases from V and 3 bases from J; junction bases left unmatched: 5. Germline CDR1 SGHTA, CDR2 FQGNSA. This CDR3 has 14 amino acids. This chain's CDR3 is CASSRGEQTDTQYF. CDR3 nucleotide sequence: TGTGCCAGCAGCCGGGGGGAGCAGACAGATACGCAGTATTTT.

By its share, this clonotype is medium-sized (0.01 to 0.1%). The library was prepared for alpha chains; this beta chain is a stray read, so its frequency means little. CDR3 DNA sequence: TGTGCCAGCAGCTTAGGACAGGGAGCTTTCTTT. Translating gives CASSLGQGAFF. The rearrangement links TRBV7-9 to TRBJ1-1, with TRBD1 matching over 7 bases. The CDR3 runs 11 residues. V shed 1 base and J 10 bases; nucleotides not matched to a gene: 0. The germline V gene encodes CDR1 SEHNR and CDR2 FQNEAQ (reference sequence).

This clonotype is labeled as medium-sized. This beta chain turned up in a library designed for alpha chains; as an off-target read, its abundance says little. The chain employs TRBV7-6 and TRBJ2-2, with 13 bases matching TRBD2. V shed 5 bases and J 2 bases; nucleotides not matched to a gene: 11. The CDR3 is 19 residues long. Germline lookup yields CDR1 SGHVS and CDR2 FNYEAQ. CDR3 sequence (DNA): TGTGCCAGCAGCCCCTTACTCGGGACTAGCGGGATTAACACCGGGGAGCTGTTTTTT. The encoded protein is CASSPLLGTSGINTGELFF.

Turning to this clonotype: With the library built for alpha chains, this beta chain is off target and its frequency is not meaningful. This chain joins TRBV12-3 or TRBV12-4 and TRBJ1-1; D call uncertain. Trimming pared 4 bases from V and 6 bases from J, leaving 9 bases between. CDR3 length: 12 residues. CDR3 residues: CASSSPGSEAFF. CDR3 bases: TGTGCCAGCAGTTCTCCGGGTTCTGAAGCTTTCTTT.

Many counts were recorded for this clonotype. Because this beta chain is a stray read in a library intended to capture alpha chains, its abundance should not be given much weight. The CDR3 region has the DNA TGTGCCAGCAGCTGGAGGGGCTCAGATACGCAGTATTTT. It specifies CASSWRGSDTQYF. The V and J genes are TRBV28 and TRBJ2-3; possibly TRBD2 for D (6 bases). Germline V gives CDR1 MDHEN, CDR2 SYDVKM. This CDR3 spans 13 amino acids. V dropped 6 bases and J dropped 4 bases, with 11 bases sitting between them.

Relative to its sample, this clonotype is medium-sized (0.01 to 0.1%). For a library built for alpha chains, this beta chain is a stray read; little rests on its size. V and J are TRBV5-4 and TRBJ2-1; TRBD1 matches at 7 bases. Germline loops: CDR1 SGHNT, CDR2 YYREEE (reference sequence). The CDR3 spans 13 residues. V was clipped by 0 bases and J by 7 bases; unmatched bases: 1. CDR3 sequence (DNA): TGTGCCAGCAGCTTGGCCAGGGGGAATGAGCAGTTCTTC. This encodes CASSLARGNEQFF.

By sample fraction, this clonotype is medium-sized. In a library made to pick up alpha chains, this beta chain is a stray read with a size that means little. V gene TRBV12-3 or TRBV12-4 combines with J gene TRBJ1-5, with D unresolved. The CDR3 loop spans 15 amino acids. V shed 4 bases and J shed 6 bases, with 16 bases lying between them. CDR3 amino acids: CASSYFPAGTQPQHF. Here the CDR3 DNA reads TGTGCCAGCAGTTATTTTCCGGCAGGCACTCAGCCCCAGCATTTT.

By share, this clonotype ranks as medium-sized. This beta chain slipped into a library made for alpha chains as a stray read, so its size is not meaningful. The gene calls are TRBV6-2 or TRBV6-3 and TRBJ2-1, with TRBD1 matching 7 bases. This CDR3 is built from 15 residues. Germline-derived CDR1 and CDR2 are MNHEY and SVGEGT. J was trimmed by 1 base and V by 6 bases; bases with no gene match: 6. CDR3 loop: CASRPGQDSYNEQFF. The CDR3 coding sequence is TGTGCCAGCAGACCTGGACAGGATTCCTACAATGAGCAGTTCTTC.

In its sample, this clonotype was seen many times. This beta chain came through as a stray read in a library set up for alpha chains, and its size says little. The rearrangement uses TRBV11-3 and TRBJ1-6, with unresolved D. Germline loops: CDR1 SGHNT, CDR2 YENEEA. The CDR3 is made up of 20 amino acids. V lost 5 bases, J lost 8 bases, and 31 bases lay in between. The CDR3 sequence is CASSTPTEGRLPSEDSPLHF. CDR3 nucleotide sequence: TGTGCCAGCAGCACGCCGACGGAGGGTCGCCTCCCGTCGGAGGATTCACCCCTCCACTTT.

This clonotype was found many times. This beta chain slipped into a library made for alpha chains as a stray read, so its size is not meaningful. The chain uses TRBV2 and TRBJ1-2; a weak D match, TRBD1 (6 bases). V was shortened by 8 bases and J by 8 bases, with 18 bases between the two germline ends. CDR3 size: 13 residues. Germline lookup yields CDR1 SNHLY and CDR2 FYNNEI. CDR3 residues: CASLPGGQVGYTF. CDR3 nucleotides: TGTGCCAGCCTTCCGGGGGGGCAGGTCGGCTACACCTTC. Full variable domain (rest looked up from reference TRBV2 and TRBJ1-2): EPEVTQTPSHQVTQMGQEVILRCVPISNHLYFYWYRQILGQKVEFLVSFYNNEISEKSEIFDDQFSVERPDGSNFTLKIRSTKLEDSAMYFCASLPGGQVGYTFGSGTRLTVV.

Many counts were recorded for this clonotype. Little can be read into the size of this beta chain, an off-target read in a library designed for alpha chains. The CDR3 protein is CASSPSGGYTDTQYF. The CDR3 DNA reads TGTGCCAGCAGCCCTAGCGGGGGGTACACAGATACGCAGTATTTT. The V gene is TRBV7-3, the J gene TRBJ2-3; 11 bases are shared with TRBD2. V was clipped by 5 bases and J by 2 bases; unmatched bases: 3. This CDR3 contains 15 residues. Per germline, CDR1 SGHTA and CDR2 FQGTGA.

This clonotype was counted many times. This beta chain is an off-target read within a library intended for alpha chains, so its frequency means little. The rearrangement uses TRBV30 and TRBJ2-3, with D perhaps matching TRBD1 or TRBD2 (7 bases each). Trimming cost V 4 bases and J 2 bases, with 13 bases left between them. The germline gives CDR1 GTSNPN, CDR2 SVGIG (reference sequence). The CDR3 has 14 residues. The CDR3 nucleotides read TGTGCCTGGACACCAGGGGGGGCCACAGATACGCAGTATTTT. It yields the protein CAWTPGGATDTQYF.

Judged by abundance, this clonotype is medium-sized. This beta chain was picked up by a library intended for alpha chains and is off target, so its count carries little meaning. This chain joins TRBV6-2 or TRBV6-3 and TRBJ2-2; TRBD2 might be the D (5 bases). The CDR3 totals 15 residues. Germline CDR1 reads MNHEY; CDR2 reads SVGEGT. V lost 6 bases and J 2 bases, leaving 13 bases between the germline ends. CDR3 coding DNA: TGTGCCAGCAGCCGACAAGCGGTTAACACCGGGGAGCTGTTTTTT. It translates to CASSRQAVNTGELFF.

Comment on this clonotype: This beta chain is a stray read from a library made for alpha chains; its abundance is not meaningful. The rearrangement joins TRBV10-3 to TRBJ2-1, with D hard to call. Trimming pared 0 bases from V and 4 bases from J, leaving 10 bases between. Germline V lookup: CDR1 ENHRY, CDR2 SYGVKD. CDR3 length: 15 amino acids. The chain's CDR3 is CAISESIFGYNEQFF. The CDR3 coding sequence is TGTGCCATCAGTGAGTCGATTTTCGGTTACAATGAGCAGTTCTTC.

This clonotype has a count of ten or more. This beta chain is a stray read from a library made for alpha chains; its abundance is not meaningful. The chain combines TRBV4-3 with TRBJ2-5; no definite D call. Germline V gives CDR1 LGHNA, CDR2 YSLEER. The CDR3 is 13 amino acids. Trimming stripped 3 bases from V and 5 bases from J, with 10 bases between. CDR3 loop: CASSHERTETQYF. The CDR3 bases are TGCGCCAGCAGCCACGAGCGTACCGAGACCCAGTACTTC.